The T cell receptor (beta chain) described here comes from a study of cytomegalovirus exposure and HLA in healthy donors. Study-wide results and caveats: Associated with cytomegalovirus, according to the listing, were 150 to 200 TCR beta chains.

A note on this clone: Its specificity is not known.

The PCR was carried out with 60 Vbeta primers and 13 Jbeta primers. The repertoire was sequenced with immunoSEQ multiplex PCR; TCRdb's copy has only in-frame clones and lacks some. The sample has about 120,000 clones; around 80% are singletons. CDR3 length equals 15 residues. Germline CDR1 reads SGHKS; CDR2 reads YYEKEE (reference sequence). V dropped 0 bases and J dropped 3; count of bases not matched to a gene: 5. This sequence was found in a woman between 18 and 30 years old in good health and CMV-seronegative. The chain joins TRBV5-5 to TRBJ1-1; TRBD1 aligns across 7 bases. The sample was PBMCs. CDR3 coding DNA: TGTGCCAGCAGCTTGGCTCCAGGGGGAGACACTGAAGCTTTCTTT. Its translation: CASSLAPGGDTEAFF.